This is a list of T cell receptor beta chains from one sample in a study of OX40 agonist ivuxolimab in advanced cancers. The method was immunoSEQ multiplex PCR; TCRdb's version includes in-frame clones alone and lacks a portion of them. The data contain tens of thousands of clones, about 88% of them singletons. Sequencing used CD4+ or CD8+ T cells sorted from blood, obtained in a trial of the OX40 agonist ivuxolimab. These receptors all stem from an adult with an advanced solid tumor such as melanoma, head and neck, liver or kidney cancer. CDR3s include the opening cysteine and the closing phenylalanine or tryptophan. The order of the fields is CDR3 length, D gene, V gene, J gene, clone size, CDR3 DNA, CDR3 protein. D genes are given only for firm matches. For some rows the clone size is stated as once, few or many, or as a class when expanded; others skip it.

cdr3_length: 14; d_call: -; v_call: TRBV7-2; j_call: TRBJ2-3; clone_size: -; cdr3_nt: TGTGCCAGCAGCTTACAGCTGAGCACAGATACGCAGTATTTT; cdr3_aa: CASSLQLSTDTQYF
cdr3_length: 13; d_call: -; v_call: TRBV5-8; j_call: TRBJ1-1; clone_size: -; cdr3_nt: TGTGCCAGCAGCTTTGTTCACCTAACTGAAGCTTTCTTT; cdr3_aa: CASSFVHLTEAFF
cdr3_length: 16; d_call: TRBD1; v_call: TRBV5-8; j_call: TRBJ2-2; clone_size: -; cdr3_nt: TGTGCCAGCAGCATGGAAAACAGGGGTCATACCGGGGAGCTGTTTTTT; cdr3_aa: CASSMENRGHTGELFF
cdr3_length: 16; d_call: -; v_call: TRBV5-6; j_call: TRBJ1-4; clone_size: once; cdr3_nt: TGTGCCAGCAGCTTGGGCGGGGGGCTCTATAATGAAAAACTGTTTTTT; cdr3_aa: CASSLGGGLYNEKLFF
cdr3_length: 16; d_call: -; v_call: TRBV27; j_call: TRBJ1-5; clone_size: -; cdr3_nt: TGTGCCAGCAGTTTATCATATAGGGGGTTCATTCAGCCCCAGCATTTT; cdr3_aa: CASSLSYRGFIQPQHF
cdr3_length: 12; d_call: TRBD1; v_call: TRBV7-2; j_call: TRBJ1-2; clone_size: -; cdr3_nt: TGTGCCACCGGCTCAGGGGGGCTTGGCTACACCTTC; cdr3_aa: CATGSGGLGYTF
cdr3_length: 14; d_call: TRBD1; v_call: TRBV7-8; j_call: TRBJ1-1; clone_size: -; cdr3_nt: TGTGCCAGCAGCTTGGGACAGCTAAACACTGAAGCTTTCTTT; cdr3_aa: CASSLGQLNTEAFF
cdr3_length: 16; d_call: TRBD1; v_call: TRBV28; j_call: TRBJ2-7; clone_size: -; cdr3_nt: TGTGCCAGCAGCTGGGGAGGGACAGGGTCTCCCTACGAGCAGTACTTC; cdr3_aa: CASSWGGTGSPYEQYF
cdr3_length: 14; d_call: TRBD2; v_call: TRBV10-3; j_call: TRBJ2-5; clone_size: -; cdr3_nt: TGTGCCAGCACTAGCGGGGGGGCCAGGGAGACCCAGTACTTC; cdr3_aa: CASTSGGARETQYF
cdr3_length: 15; d_call: -; v_call: TRBV6-5; j_call: TRBJ2-7; clone_size: -; cdr3_nt: TGTGCCAGCGCTTTCGGGGACGGAAGCTCCTACGAGCAGTACTTC; cdr3_aa: CASAFGDGSSYEQYF
cdr3_length: 14; d_call: -; v_call: TRBV6-5; j_call: TRBJ1-5; clone_size: -; cdr3_nt: TGTGCCAGCAGTTACCTCGGGGTGGGACAGCCCCAGCATTTT; cdr3_aa: CASSYLGVGQPQHF
cdr3_length: 16; d_call: TRBD1; v_call: TRBV7-2; j_call: TRBJ2-7; clone_size: -; cdr3_nt: TGTGCCAGCAGCTTTTTAGGGGGACAGGGTTTCTACGAGCAGTACTTC; cdr3_aa: CASSFLGGQGFYEQYF
cdr3_length: 15; d_call: -; v_call: TRBV5-5; j_call: TRBJ1-4; clone_size: -; cdr3_nt: TGTGCCAGCAGCGCTATTAAAAAGGGGGATGAAAAACTGTTTTTT; cdr3_aa: CASSAIKKGDEKLFF
cdr3_length: 13; d_call: TRBD1; v_call: TRBV2; j_call: TRBJ1-2; clone_size: few; cdr3_nt: TGTGCCAGCAGTGGGACAGGGGACTATGGCTACACCTTC; cdr3_aa: CASSGTGDYGYTF
cdr3_length: 15; d_call: TRBD1; v_call: TRBV9; j_call: TRBJ2-1; clone_size: -; cdr3_nt: TGTGCCAGCAGCGTAGAGGGGGCCGGGCGGAATGAGCAGTTCTTC; cdr3_aa: CASSVEGAGRNEQFF
cdr3_length: 15; d_call: TRBD2; v_call: TRBV6-6; j_call: TRBJ2-7; clone_size: once; cdr3_nt: TGTGCCAGCAGTTCCGTGGGCGGGAGATCCTACGAGCAGTACTTC; cdr3_aa: CASSSVGGRSYEQYF
cdr3_length: 14; d_call: -; v_call: TRBV2; j_call: TRBJ1-1; clone_size: -; cdr3_nt: TGTGCCAGCAGCCCCCTTTCGCTGAACACTGAAGCTTTCTTT; cdr3_aa: CASSPLSLNTEAFF
cdr3_length: 15; d_call: -; v_call: TRBV6-5; j_call: TRBJ2-2; clone_size: -; cdr3_nt: TGTGCCAGCAGTTATAGGGCAGTGAACACCGGGGAGCTGTTTTTT; cdr3_aa: CASSYRAVNTGELFF
cdr3_length: 17; d_call: TRBD2; v_call: TRBV2; j_call: TRBJ2-3; clone_size: -; cdr3_nt: TGTGCCAGCAGTGAACGGGTGGGACCCGGGAGGGCAGATACGCAGTATTTT; cdr3_aa: CASSERVGPGRADTQYF
cdr3_length: 14; d_call: TRBD1; v_call: TRBV2; j_call: TRBJ1-1; clone_size: -; cdr3_nt: TGTGCCAGCAGTCCACAAAGGGGGCCCGGAGAAGCTTTCTTT; cdr3_aa: CASSPQRGPGEAFF
cdr3_length: 20; d_call: -; v_call: TRBV21-1; j_call: TRBJ2-3; clone_size: -; cdr3_nt: TGTGCCAGCAGCAAAGGGCGGAACATAAGCCGTGACGCCAACACAGATACGCAGTATTTT; cdr3_aa: CASSKGRNISRDANTDTQYF
cdr3_length: 13; d_call: -; v_call: TRBV11-2; j_call: TRBJ2-5; clone_size: once; cdr3_nt: TGTGCCAGCAGCTTAGATAATAAGGGGACCCAGTACTTC; cdr3_aa: CASSLDNKGTQYF
cdr3_length: 17; d_call: TRBD1; v_call: TRBV7-2; j_call: TRBJ2-2; clone_size: -; cdr3_nt: TGTGCCAGCAGCCTGAAGCGGTCAGGGGGCGCAGCCGGGGAGCTGTTTTTT; cdr3_aa: CASSLKRSGGAAGELFF
cdr3_length: 12; d_call: -; v_call: TRBV6-1; j_call: TRBJ2-5; clone_size: -; cdr3_nt: TGTGCCAGCAGTGAAGTTGACTGGACCCAGTACTTC; cdr3_aa: CASSEVDWTQYF
cdr3_length: 15; d_call: -; v_call: TRBV5-6; j_call: TRBJ1-6; clone_size: few; cdr3_nt: TGTGCCAGCAGCTTGCGGAGGGGAAGGGGTTCACCCCTCCACTTT; cdr3_aa: CASSLRRGRGSPLHF
cdr3_length: 15; d_call: -; v_call: TRBV11-2; j_call: TRBJ1-2; clone_size: -; cdr3_nt: TGTGCCAGCAGCCATTATTCGGACAGAAGCTATGGCTACACCTTC; cdr3_aa: CASSHYSDRSYGYTF
cdr3_length: 13; d_call: -; v_call: TRBV10-3; j_call: TRBJ2-2; clone_size: few; cdr3_nt: TGTGCCATCACGAGGGACAACACCGGGGAGCTGTTTTTT; cdr3_aa: CAITRDNTGELFF
cdr3_length: 14; d_call: -; v_call: TRBV18; j_call: TRBJ2-7; clone_size: -; cdr3_nt: TGTGCCAGCTCGCCAGGGGAGAGCTCCTACGAGCAGTACTTC; cdr3_aa: CASSPGESSYEQYF
cdr3_length: 14; d_call: -; v_call: TRBV7-3; j_call: TRBJ1-2; clone_size: once; cdr3_nt: TGTGCCAGCAGCTTAACGAGAGGGTCCTATGGCTACACCTTC; cdr3_aa: CASSLTRGSYGYTF
cdr3_length: 15; d_call: TRBD1; v_call: TRBV18; j_call: TRBJ1-6; clone_size: -; cdr3_nt: TGTGCCAGCTCACCAGGGACAGAACATAATTCACCCCTCCACTTT; cdr3_aa: CASSPGTEHNSPLHF
cdr3_length: 13; d_call: -; v_call: TRBV6-6; j_call: TRBJ2-7; clone_size: once; cdr3_nt: TGTGCCAGCAGTTCCAGGGACGTTCGTGAGAGGCACTTC; cdr3_aa: CASSSRDVRERHF
cdr3_length: 14; d_call: -; v_call: TRBV2; j_call: TRBJ2-7; clone_size: -; cdr3_nt: TGTGCCAGCAGTGAAGGGGACCGCCGGGACGAGCAGTACTTC; cdr3_aa: CASSEGDRRDEQYF
cdr3_length: 12; d_call: -; v_call: TRBV5-1; j_call: TRBJ2-2; clone_size: -; cdr3_nt: TGCGCCAGCAGTTCCACCTTGGTTGAGCTGTTTTTT; cdr3_aa: CASSSTLVELFF
cdr3_length: 14; d_call: -; v_call: TRBV27; j_call: TRBJ1-5; clone_size: -; cdr3_nt: TGTGCCAGCAGTTTACAGGACCCCAATCAGCCCCAGCATTTT; cdr3_aa: CASSLQDPNQPQHF
cdr3_length: 16; d_call: TRBD1; v_call: TRBV6-5; j_call: TRBJ1-2; clone_size: once; cdr3_nt: TGTGCCAGCAGTTACCTGGGACAGCCTTTTAACTATGGCTACACCTTC; cdr3_aa: CASSYLGQPFNYGYTF
cdr3_length: 15; d_call: -; v_call: TRBV5-1; j_call: TRBJ1-3; clone_size: once; cdr3_nt: TGCGCCAGCAGCCCCGACAAAGGCTCTGGAAACACCATATATTTT; cdr3_aa: CASSPDKGSGNTIYF
cdr3_length: 16; d_call: TRBD2; v_call: TRBV5-6; j_call: TRBJ2-5; clone_size: few; cdr3_nt: TGTGCCAGCAGCTTAGAGTTTAGCGGGAGAGGGGAGACCCAGTACTTC; cdr3_aa: CASSLEFSGRGETQYF
cdr3_length: 10; d_call: -; v_call: TRBV2; j_call: TRBJ2-5; clone_size: -; cdr3_nt: TGTGCCAGCAGTGAAGAGACCCAGTACTTC; cdr3_aa: CASSEETQYF
cdr3_length: 13; d_call: TRBD1; v_call: TRBV7-2; j_call: TRBJ1-5; clone_size: -; cdr3_nt: TGTGCCAGCAGCTGGGACAGGTATCAGCCCCAGCATTTT; cdr3_aa: CASSWDRYQPQHF
cdr3_length: 15; d_call: TRBD2; v_call: TRBV29-1; j_call: TRBJ2-1; clone_size: -; cdr3_nt: TGCAGCGGGAGGGGACTAGCGGGTGTCTACAATGAGCAGTTCTTC; cdr3_aa: CSGRGLAGVYNEQFF
cdr3_length: 16; d_call: TRBD2; v_call: TRBV9; j_call: TRBJ2-5; clone_size: -; cdr3_nt: TGTGCCAGCAGCGTAGGACTAGCGGACCTGACAGAGACCCAGTACTTC; cdr3_aa: CASSVGLADLTETQYF
cdr3_length: 10; d_call: -; v_call: TRBV6-1; j_call: TRBJ2-7; clone_size: -; cdr3_nt: TGTGCCAGCGGAAAGACTAAGCAGTACTTC; cdr3_aa: CASGKTKQYF